One sample yielded the 20 T cell receptor beta chains listed below, sequenced in a study of cytomegalovirus exposure and HLA in healthy donors. PCR was performed using 60 Vbeta and 13 Jbeta primers. The data were produced by immunoSEQ multiplex PCR, yet TCRdb's version contains in-frame clones alone and is incomplete. This sample has 100,000 to 150,000 clones, with 70% to 80% found just once. Sequenced sample: PBMCs. The receptors here all came from a woman aged 60-75 years in good health and CMV-seropositive.

This clone has more than one count but fewer than ten. The chain's CDR3 is CASSSPGGAGELFF. DNA for the CDR3: TGCGCCAGCAGCTCCCCCGGGGGGGCCGGGGAGCTGTTTTTT. The chain has TRBV5-1 and TRBJ2-2; 8 bases match TRBD2. This CDR3 has 14 amino acids. V lost 3 bases, J lost 6 bases, and 4 bases stayed unmatched. From germline, CDR1 is SGHRS and CDR2 YFSETQ.

Only a few counts were recorded for this clone. This chain connects TRBV4-1 to TRBJ2-5; TRBD2 aligns across 9 bases. Germline V lookup: CDR1 MGHRA, CDR2 YSYEKL. The J segment lost 5 bases and the V segment lost 7 bases, leaving 17 bases of the junction unmatched. The CDR3 runs to 17 residues. The CDR3 nucleotides read TGCGCCAGCAAGCCCAGCGGGGGGCCAGGGGGAGGGGAGACCCAGTACTTC. As protein: CASKPSGGPGGGETQYF.

The V call is TRBV19, the J call TRBJ1-2, with D tentatively TRBD1 (5 bases). Per the germline V gene, CDR1 is LNHDA and CDR2 is SQIVND (reference sequence). The ends were cut back, 5 bases at V and 3 bases at J, with 13 bases in the middle. The CDR3 has 14 residues. CDR3 DNA: TGTGCCAGTAGTCGACAGCCTCAGGACTATGGCTACACCTTC. Its translation: CASSRQPQDYGYTF.

The gene calls are TRBV27 and TRBJ2-7, with 9 bases identical to TRBD2. The CDR3 spans 16 residues. J gave up 6 bases and V 7 bases, and 16 bases lay outside the gene matches. Germline CDR1 is MNHEY and CDR2 is SMNVEV (reference sequence). The CDR3 region is CASKTLYTAGGLEQYF. The CDR3 DNA reads TGTGCCAGCAAAACTCTTTACACAGCGGGGGGTCTCGAGCAGTACTTC.

The CDR3 sequence: CASSSQGARTNYGYTF. The CDR3 coding sequence is TGCGCCAGCAGCTCCCAGGGGGCGAGGACTAACTATGGCTACACCTTC. V usage is TRBV5-1 and J usage is TRBJ1-2, with 8 bases identical to TRBD1. CDR1 SGHRS and CDR2 YFSETQ come from the germline V gene. This CDR3 contains 16 residues. Trimming cost V 3 bases and J 0 bases; bases outside gene matches: 7.

The gene calls are TRBV9 and TRBJ1-1; possible D gene TRBD1, 5 bases. Germline CDR1 SGDLS, CDR2 YYNGEE. V was clipped by 5 bases and J by 4 bases, with 15 bases between them. CDR3 length: 14 residues. CDR3 amino acids: CASSSPDRSTEAFF. In DNA, the CDR3 is TGTGCCAGCAGTTCCCCTGACAGAAGCACTGAAGCTTTCTTT.

This clone was counted once. The chain employs TRBV10-1 and TRBJ2-7; 9 bases are shared with TRBD1. J lost 5 bases, V lost 0 bases, and 8 bases had no gene match. The CDR3 sequence is 16 residues long. Germline CDR1 and CDR2: WNHNN and SYGVQD (reference sequence). Here the CDR3 reads CASSESRGTGSNEQYF. CDR3 sequence (DNA): TGCGCCAGCAGTGAGTCTAGAGGGACAGGGAGCAACGAGCAGTACTTC.

The chain uses TRBV7-3 and TRBJ2-2, with 12 bases fitting TRBD1. Germline CDR1 reads SGHTA; CDR2 reads FQGTGA. The CDR3 extends over 16 amino acids. V shed 4 bases, J shed 4 bases, and the junction held 4 bases outside the gene matches. CDR3 sequence reads: CASSSGQGATTGELFF. CDR3 nucleotides: TGTGCCAGCAGCTCGGGACAGGGGGCGACCACCGGGGAGCTGTTTTTT.

The chain uses TRBV29-1 and TRBJ2-2; 8 bases are a match to TRBD1. V trimming: 0 bases; J trimming: 10 bases; junction bases outside the gene matches: 4. The V gene's germline CDR1 is SQVTM and CDR2 ANQGSEA. The CDR3 is 13 residues long. The CDR3 is CSVEDRTGLELFF. In nucleotides, the CDR3 is TGCAGCGTTGAAGATCGGACAGGGTTGGAGCTGTTTTTT.

This clone was seen a handful of times. The gene calls are TRBV6-5 and TRBJ1-2; tentative D call: TRBD1 (5 bases). The CDR3 runs 13 residues. Germline CDR1 is MNHEY and CDR2 is SVGAGI. V lost 3 bases to trimming and J lost 5 bases, with 10 bases between them. The CDR3 nucleotides are TGTGCCAGCAGTTATGAAGGGGTTTATGGCTACACCTTC. Its protein is CASSYEGVYGYTF.

The J gene is TRBJ1-2, the V gene TRBV9, with TRBD1 matching over 7 bases. This CDR3 region has 14 residues. V trimming: 3 bases; J trimming: 6 bases; junction bases outside the gene matches: 8. The germline V gene encodes CDR1 SGDLS and CDR2 YYNGEE. CDR3 loop: CASSGHLTGDGYTF. The CDR3 DNA follows: TGTGCCAGCAGCGGACACCTAACAGGGGATGGCTACACCTTC.

The rearrangement links TRBV4-2 to TRBJ2-5, with 7 bases fitting TRBD1. There are 15 residues in the CDR3. The V gene end was trimmed by 6 bases and the J gene end by 2 bases; junction bases not matched to a gene: 9. The germline V gene has CDR1 LGHNA and CDR2 YNFKEQ. CDR3 sequence: CASRLQGDSQETQYF. The CDR3 bases are TGTGCCAGCAGACTTCAGGGGGACAGTCAAGAGACCCAGTACTTC.

The V call is TRBV4-1, the J call TRBJ1-6; D is undetermined. The CDR3 is made up of 17 amino acids. V shed 0 bases and J shed 3 bases, with 12 bases lying between them. The V gene's germline CDR1 is MGHRA and CDR2 YSYEKL. The CDR3 here is CASSQDESGFYNSPLHF. The CDR3 nucleotides read TGCGCCAGCAGCCAAGATGAATCAGGATTCTATAATTCACCCCTCCACTTT.

This sequence joins TRBV6-1 and TRBJ1-5; D uncertain. Germline CDR1 MNHNS, CDR2 SASEGT. The CDR3 length is 13 residues. The V end lost 3 bases, the J end lost 5 bases, and 8 bases lay between the germline ends. CDR3 in amino acids: CASSELGHQPQHF. Written as DNA, the CDR3 is TGTGCCAGCAGTGAGCTGGGCCATCAGCCCCAGCATTTT.

The rearrangement links TRBV6-5 to TRBJ1-1; TRBD1 matches at 7 bases. Germline V gene lookup returns CDR1 MNHEY and CDR2 SVGAGI. There are 14 residues in the CDR3. The J segment lost 0 bases and the V segment lost 6 bases, leaving 4 bases of the junction unmatched. The CDR3 spells CASRRTGVNTEAFF. In DNA form, the CDR3 reads TGTGCCAGCAGAAGGACAGGAGTGAACACTGAAGCTTTCTTT.

This clone ranks as medium-sized. Other DNA sequences of this sample code for an identical CDR3. The chain links TRBV19 to TRBJ2-7; 11 nucleotides agree with TRBD1. Germline assignment: CDR1 LNHDA and CDR2 SQIVND (reference sequence). This CDR3 comprises 15 residues. The V segment lost 3 bases and the J segment 4 bases; nucleotides outside the gene matches: 5. This CDR3 reads CASSIGTGGSYEQYF. In DNA, the CDR3 is TGTGCCAGTAGTATCGGGACAGGGGGTTCTTACGAGCAGTACTTC.

V is TRBV11-2 and J is TRBJ1-1, with D perhaps TRBD1 (6 bases). Germline V gene sequence: CDR1 SGHAT, CDR2 FQNNGV. Trimming left V 11 bases short and J 1 base short, with 14 bases between. The CDR3 is 13 amino acids. The CDR3 DNA reads as TGTGCCGGTTCGGGGACACGGAACACTGAAGCTTTCTTT. This gives the protein CAGSGTRNTEAFF. The full variable domain, with the rest looked up from reference TRBV11-2 and TRBJ1-1, is EAGVAQSPRYKIIEKRQSVAFWCNPISGHATLYWYQQILGQGPKLLIQFQNNGVVDDSQLPKDRFSAERLKGVDSTLKIQPAKLEDSAVYLCAGSGTRNTEAFFGQGTRLTVV.

The chain recombines TRBV10-3 with TRBJ2-7; no firm D call. Germline V gene data show CDR1 as ENHRY and CDR2 as SYGVKD. Trimming took 0 bases from V and 2 from J, leaving 8 bases between them. The CDR3 is 14 residues long. The DNA for the CDR3 is TGTGCCATCAGTGAGTCTATTACGGCCTACGAGCAGTACTTC. Its translation is CAISESITAYEQYF.

The chain joins TRBV15 to TRBJ1-2, with D possibly being TRBD1 (5 bases). This CDR3 contains 15 residues. Trimming took 0 bases from V and 4 from J, leaving 12 bases between them. Germline CDR1 and CDR2: LNHNV and YYDKDF (reference sequence). The CDR3 protein is CATSRDQGKAYGYTF. CDR3 nucleotides: TGTGCCACCAGCAGAGATCAGGGCAAAGCCTATGGCTACACCTTC.

The chain recombines TRBV18 with TRBJ2-7, with D maybe TRBD1 (5 bases). The V and J ends lost 0 bases and 2 bases respectively, with 11 bases between them. In germline, CDR1 is KGHSH, CDR2 LQKENI. The CDR3 runs 15 residues. The CDR3 sequence: CASSPPLRQTYEQYF. CDR3 DNA sequence: TGTGCCAGCTCACCACCGCTACGACAGACCTACGAGCAGTACTTC.